Listed below are T cell receptor beta chains from one sample, sequenced in a study of cytomegalovirus exposure and HLA in healthy donors. Sequencing was performed with immunoSEQ multiplex PCR; in TCRdb, only in-frame clones are kept and a portion is missing. Among about 160,000 clones listed, about 77% were seen once. Sequenced material: PBMCs. These receptors were collected from a man aged 18 to 30 in good health and CMV-seropositive. Each CDR3 is given with its conserved first and last residue. Fields, in order: clone size, D gene, V gene, J gene, CDR3 protein, CDR3 DNA. The D gene is left open where the match is weak. Not all rows give a size; the values are once, few, many and, for expanded clones, a class.

>NA|NA|TRBV5-1|TRBJ2-3
CASRFSGGALDTQYF
TGCGCCAGCAGGTTCAGTGGGGGGGCTTTAGATACGCAGTATTTT
>once|NA|TRBV6-4|TRBJ2-3
CASSPSGGPDTQYF
TGTGCCAGCAGTCCTTCGGGGGGCCCAGATACGCAGTATTTT
>few|TRBD1|TRBV4-1|TRBJ1-3
CASSQPTGDAGNTIYF
TGCGCCAGCAGCCAACCGACAGGGGATGCCGGAAACACCATATATTTT
>NA|TRBD1|TRBV6-5|TRBJ1-1
CASSSGQVDGTEAFF
TGTGCCAGCAGTTCCGGACAGGTCGACGGCACTGAAGCTTTCTTT
>NA|TRBD1|TRBV13|TRBJ2-1
CASSRGQHNEQFF
TGTGCCAGCAGCAGGGGACAGCACAATGAGCAGTTCTTC
>once|NA|TRBV18|TRBJ2-1
CASSQGGAYNEQFF
TGTGCCAGCTCTCAGGGGGGAGCCTACAATGAGCAGTTCTTC
>NA|TRBD1|TRBV30|TRBJ1-1
CAWSGPRQGNTEAFF
TGTGCCTGGAGTGGACCCAGACAGGGGAACACTGAAGCTTTCTTT
>few|NA|TRBV19|TRBJ1-3
CASSSFNEGNTIYF
TGTGCCAGTAGTTCCTTCAATGAGGGAAACACCATATATTTT
>NA|NA|TRBV28|TRBJ1-2
CASSLSRGLGSYGYTF
TGTGCCAGCAGTTTATCACGGGGCCTCGGGAGCTATGGCTACACCTTC
>NA|TRBD2|TRBV7-9|TRBJ2-1
CASSLAHLAGGPNEQFF
TGTGCCAGCAGCTTAGCGCACCTAGCGGGAGGTCCGAATGAGCAGTTCTTC
>NA|TRBD1|TRBV13|TRBJ1-2
CASSLGKGQDNYGYTF
TGTGCCAGCAGCTTAGGCAAGGGACAGGATAACTATGGCTACACCTTC
>NA|TRBD2|TRBV27|TRBJ2-1
CASTSGRPNEQFF
TGTGCCAGTACTAGCGGGAGGCCGAATGAGCAGTTCTTC
>once|NA|TRBV7-2|TRBJ1-2
CASTNSLEGYTF
TGTGCCAGCACCAATTCGCTGGAGGGCTACACCTTC
>NA|TRBD1|TRBV11-2|TRBJ1-4
CASSLLQGAPAKLFF
TGTGCCAGCAGCTTACTACAGGGGGCGCCGGCAAAACTGTTTTTT
>NA|NA|TRBV9|TRBJ2-3
CASSHKLEGISTDTQYF
TGTGCCAGCAGCCACAAATTAGAGGGAATTAGCACAGATACGCAGTATTTT
>NA|NA|TRBV5-6|TRBJ2-7
CASSPGALGSYEQYF
TGTGCCAGCAGCCCCGGTGCACTTGGCTCCTACGAGCAGTACTTC
>NA|TRBD1|TRBV11-2|TRBJ1-3
CASSPMDRSSGNTIYF
TGTGCCAGCAGCCCTATGGACAGGAGCTCTGGAAACACCATATATTTT
>NA|NA|TRBV29-1|TRBJ2-5
CSVEERDNQETQYF
TGCAGCGTTGAAGAAAGAGACAACCAAGAGACCCAGTACTTC
>NA|TRBD1|TRBV5-1|TRBJ2-5
CASSDTGGGETQYF
TGCGCCAGCAGCGATACAGGGGGCGGGGAGACCCAGTACTTC
>NA|TRBD1|TRBV15|TRBJ2-7
CATSRGVVQGVEQYF
TGTGCCACCAGCAGAGGGGTTGTACAGGGGGTCGAGCAGTACTTC
>NA|NA|TRBV9|TRBJ1-5
CASSVDGGSNQPQHF
TGTGCCAGCAGCGTAGACGGAGGGAGCAATCAGCCCCAGCATTTT
>NA|NA|TRBV6-1|TRBJ1-2
CASSPGVFGYTF
TGTGCCAGCAGTCCGGGAGTATTTGGCTACACCTTC
>NA|NA|TRBV7-8|TRBJ1-1
CASSGVNTEAFF
TGTGCCAGCAGCGGAGTGAACACTGAAGCTTTCTTT
>NA|NA|TRBV6-5|TRBJ1-2
CASSYSSYRAMYGYTF
TGTGCCAGCAGTTACTCGTCTTACAGGGCGATGTATGGCTACACCTTC